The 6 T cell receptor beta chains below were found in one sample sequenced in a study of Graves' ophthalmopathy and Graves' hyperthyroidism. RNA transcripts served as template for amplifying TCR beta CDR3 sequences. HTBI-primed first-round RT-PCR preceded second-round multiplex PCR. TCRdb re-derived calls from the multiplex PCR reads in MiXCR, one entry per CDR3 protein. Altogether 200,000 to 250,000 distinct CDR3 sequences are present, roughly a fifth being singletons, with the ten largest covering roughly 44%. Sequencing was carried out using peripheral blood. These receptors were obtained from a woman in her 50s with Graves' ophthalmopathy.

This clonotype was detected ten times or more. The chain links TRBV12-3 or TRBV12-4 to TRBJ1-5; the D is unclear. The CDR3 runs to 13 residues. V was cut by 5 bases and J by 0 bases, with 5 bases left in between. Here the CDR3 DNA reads TGTGCCAGCAGTGTAAATAGCAATCAGCCCCAGCATTTT. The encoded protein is CASSVNSNQPQHF.

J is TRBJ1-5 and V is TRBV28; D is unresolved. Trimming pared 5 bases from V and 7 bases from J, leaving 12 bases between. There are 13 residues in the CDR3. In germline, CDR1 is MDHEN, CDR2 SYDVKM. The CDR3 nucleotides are TGTGCCAGCAGTCCCCCAACCAGGCAGCCCCAGCATTTT. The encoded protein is CASSPPTRQPQHF. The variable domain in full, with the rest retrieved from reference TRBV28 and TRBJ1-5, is DVKVTQSSRYLVKRTGEKVFLECVQDMDHENMFWYRQDPGLGLRLIYFSYDVKMKEKGDIPEGYSVSREKKERFSLILESASTNQTSMYLCASSPPTRQPQHFGDGTRLSIL.

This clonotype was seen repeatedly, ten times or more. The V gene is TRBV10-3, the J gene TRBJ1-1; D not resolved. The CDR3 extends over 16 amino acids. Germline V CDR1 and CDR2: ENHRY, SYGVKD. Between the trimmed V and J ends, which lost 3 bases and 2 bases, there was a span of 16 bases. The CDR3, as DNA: TGTGCCATCAGTGACCGGGAGCCGGGCTTTAACACTGAAGCTTTCTTT. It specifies CAISDREPGFNTEAFF.

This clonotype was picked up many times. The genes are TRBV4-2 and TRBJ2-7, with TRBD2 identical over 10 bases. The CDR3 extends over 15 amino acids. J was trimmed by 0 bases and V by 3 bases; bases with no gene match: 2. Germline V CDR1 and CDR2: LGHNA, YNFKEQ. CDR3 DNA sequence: TGTGCCAGCAGCCAGTCTAGCGGGAGCTCCTACGAGCAGTACTTC. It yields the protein CASSQSSGSSYEQYF.

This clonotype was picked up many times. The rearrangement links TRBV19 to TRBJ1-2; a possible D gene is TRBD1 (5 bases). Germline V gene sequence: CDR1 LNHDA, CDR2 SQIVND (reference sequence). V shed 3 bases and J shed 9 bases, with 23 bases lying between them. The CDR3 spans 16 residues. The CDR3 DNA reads TGTGCCAGTAGTATTGCCCCTTCCGGGACGGCTATACGCTACACCTTC. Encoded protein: CASSIAPSGTAIRYTF.

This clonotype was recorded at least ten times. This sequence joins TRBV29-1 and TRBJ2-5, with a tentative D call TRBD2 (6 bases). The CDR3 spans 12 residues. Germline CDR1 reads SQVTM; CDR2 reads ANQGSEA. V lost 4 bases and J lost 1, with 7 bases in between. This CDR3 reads CSVGRGQETQYF. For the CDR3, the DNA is TGCAGCGTTGGGCGGGGCCAAGAGACCCAGTACTTC. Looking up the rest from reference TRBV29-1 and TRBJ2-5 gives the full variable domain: SAVISQKPSRDICQRGTSLTIQCQVDSQVTMMFWYRQQPGQSLTLIATANQGSEATYESGFVIDKFPISRPNLTFSTLTVSNMSPEDSSIYLCSVGRGQETQYFGPGTRLLVL.